Below, 9 T cell receptor beta chains from the same sample are listed, as sequenced in a study of T-cell memory formation after mild COVID-19. TCRdb re-called the 5' RACE reads with MiXCR, one entry per CDR3 protein. The sample has roughly 400,000 distinct CDR3 sequences, 20% to 30% seen once; the top ten hold 8.8%. The source material was PBMCs or a T cell subset sorted from them (not recorded which). These TCRs come from an adult woman who had mild COVID-19 (a few samples of this study predate the infection). Cell type and time point are not known.

This clonotype occurred a few times. The CDR3 spells CAWSPDRASNQPQHF. The CDR3 region has the DNA TGTGCCTGGAGCCCCGACAGGGCTAGCAATCAGCCCCAGCATTTT. V gene TRBV30 combines with J gene TRBJ1-5; 7 positions agree with TRBD1. Unmatched junction bases numbered 5, after V lost 3 bases and J lost 0 bases. The germline V gene has CDR1 GTSNPN and CDR2 SVGIG (reference sequence). This CDR3 has 15 amino acids.

The chain carries TRBV5-5 and TRBJ2-1; D is undetermined. The CDR3 totals 13 residues. Trimming removed 2 bases at V and 7 bases at J, with 10 bases between. The germline gives CDR1 SGHKS, CDR2 YYEKEE (reference sequence). The CDR3 coding sequence is TGTGCCAGCAGCTTTCCCGGGCAAAATGAGCAGTTCTTC. Protein sequence: CASSFPGQNEQFF.

The chain combines TRBV29-1 with TRBJ2-7, with D perhaps matching TRBD1 (6 bases). The V and J ends lost 4 bases and 3 bases respectively, with 16 bases between them. The V gene's germline CDR1 is SQVTM and CDR2 ANQGSEA. The CDR3 consists of 14 residues. CDR3 nucleotide sequence: TGCAGCGTTGGGACTCCGGGACACGTCTACGAGCAGTACTTC. Translation: CSVGTPGHVYEQYF.

The chain joins TRBV5-1 to TRBJ2-2, with 12 bases matching TRBD1. Germline V CDR1 and CDR2: SGHRS, YFSETQ. The junction had 16 bases not matched to a gene; V was cut back by 4 bases and J by 0 bases. The CDR3 loop spans 21 amino acids. The CDR3 DNA sequence: TGCGCCAGCAGCGGCGGGACAGGGGGCGACCCCACCCCAGCGAACACCGGGGAGCTGTTTTTT. Its protein product is CASSGGTGGDPTPANTGELFF. Full variable domain (missing parts from reference TRBV5-1 and TRBJ2-2): KAGVTQTPRYLIKTRGQQVTLSCSPISGHRSVSWYQQTPGQGLQFLFEYFSETQRNKGNFPGRFSGRQFSNSRSEMNVSTLELGDSALYLCASSGGTGGDPTPANTGELFFGEGSRLTVL.

V usage is TRBV5-1 and J usage is TRBJ2-5; D uncertain. The V and J ends lost 1 base and 4 bases respectively, with 8 bases between them. The germline CDR1 and CDR2 sequences are SGHRS and YFSETQ. This CDR3 comprises 13 residues. CDR3 in amino acids: CASSLIVGETQYF. The DNA for the CDR3 is TGCGCCAGCAGCTTGATCGTTGGAGAGACCCAGTACTTC.

This clonotype showed up just a few times. The rearrangement joins TRBV6-5 to TRBJ2-1; D gene unclear. The CDR3 loop spans 13 amino acids. The germline V gene has CDR1 MNHEY and CDR2 SVGAGI. Trimming pared 4 bases from V and 4 bases from J, leaving 8 bases between. In DNA, the CDR3 is TGTGCCAGCAGTTGGACCATGTACAATGAGCAGTTCTTC. It yields the protein CASSWTMYNEQFF.

This clonotype was recorded at least ten times. The genes are TRBV12-3 or TRBV12-4 and TRBJ2-7; TRBD1 agrees at 10 bases. V lost 5 bases and J lost 5; bases outside the gene matches: 3. This CDR3 region has 13 residues. The CDR3 bases are TGTGCCAGCAGTCTCGGGACAGGGGACGAGCAGTACTTC. This translates into CASSLGTGDEQYF.

The chain uses TRBV21-1 and TRBJ2-7; the DNA was not used to check the table's D call, TRBD1. TRBV21-1 is deemed a pseudogene. This CDR3 comprises 15 residues. The CDR3 reads CASSTPRGLVYEQYF. CDR3 coding DNA: TGTGCCAGCAGCACACCCAGGGGGCTAGTCTACGAGCAGTACTTC.

The chain uses TRBV24-1 and TRBJ2-1; D possibly uses TRBD1 or TRBD2 (7 bases each). V lost 4 bases to trimming and J lost 9 bases, with 15 bases between them. Germline CDR1 KGHDR, CDR2 SFDVKD. The CDR3 is 14 residues long. The CDR3 coding sequence is TGTGCCACCAGTGAACCCGACAGGGAGGGTGAGCAGTTCTTC. This encodes CATSEPDREGEQFF.